The clone carrying this T cell receptor (beta chain) was picked up one time. The time point: blood 2 weeks post-SBRT. Treatment reported: 15 Gy SBRT to primary tumor, nephrectomy 4 weeks later. There are 15 residues in the CDR3. Germline lookup yields CDR1 SGDLS and CDR2 YYNGEE. Trimming removed 4 bases from V and 0 bases from J, with 11 bases in between. The sample originates from a study of radiation and T cells in renal cell carcinoma. Assay: immunoSEQ multiplex PCR; the TCRdb copy retains only in-frame clones and omits some. Altogether around 70,000 clones are present, 82% being singletons, with the ten largest covering under 6.5%.

The chain couples TRBV9 to TRBJ1-3, with D tentatively TRBD1 (5 bases). The sequence came from a man aged 60 to 69 with renal cell carcinoma. Sample: blood, taken from a patient whose treatment included radiotherapy and nephrectomy. CDR3 coding DNA: TGTGCCAGCAGCTCCCACACAGGCTCTGGAAACACCATATATTTT. Amino acid sequence: CASSSHTGSGNTIYF. The variable domain in full, completed from reference TRBV9 and TRBJ1-3, reads DSGVTQTPKHLITATGQRVTLRCSPRSGDLSVYWYQQSLDQGLQFLIQYYNGEERAKGNILERFSAQQFPDLHSELNLSSLELGDSALYFCASSSHTGSGNTIYFGEGSWLTVV.